Sequencing of this TCR beta chain was carried out in a study of blood T cell repertoires in COVID-19. Study overall: T cells, B-cell-depleted T cells, or PBMCs provided the cDNA or gDNA that served as material.

Individuals drawn from 24 US areas were roughly 18 to 95 years old. This CDR3 is 15 amino acids long. Germline V gene data show CDR1 as SGHRS and CDR2 as YFSETQ. The V and J ends lost 4 bases and 3 bases respectively, with 15 bases between them. The protocol was immunoSEQ multiplex PCR, while the TCRdb copy is restricted to in-frame clones and leaves out a portion. The sample has some 300,000 clones; over 75% are singletons. This clone showed up just once. The sample consisted of PBMCs or T cells enriched from blood (not recorded which). This TCR was sampled from a woman aged 30 to 39 who had recovered from COVID-19. The V and J genes are TRBV5-1 and TRBJ2-3; D is uncertain. The CDR3 region has the DNA TGCGCCAGCAGCGCCGACGGGTTAAGGACAGATACGCAGTATTTT. This gives the protein CASSADGLRTDTQYF.